A single sample is the source of the 18 T cell receptor beta chains below, sequenced in a study of OX40 agonist ivuxolimab in advanced cancers. The data were produced by immunoSEQ multiplex PCR, yet TCRdb's version contains in-frame clones alone and is incomplete. The sample includes roughly 63,000 clones, 70% to 90% of them seen just once. Sequenced here: CD4+ or CD8+ T cells sorted from blood, sampled in a trial of the OX40 agonist ivuxolimab. All receptors come from an adult with an advanced solid tumor such as melanoma, head and neck, liver or kidney cancer.

This clone was recorded only once. At one boundary the junction diverges from the germline segment, which might be a read error. The rearrangement joins TRBV7-7 to TRBJ2-7; 9 bases line up with TRBD2. The length of the CDR3 is 16 residues. Germline lookup yields CDR1 SSHAT and CDR2 FNYEAQ (reference sequence). The CDR3 reads CASSPPWSSGGYEQYF. DNA for the CDR3: TGTGCTAGCAGCCCGCCCTGGAGTAGCGGGGGCTACGAGCAGTACTTC.

This clone was observed a few times. The J gene is TRBJ1-2, the V gene TRBV6-1, with D possibly matching TRBD1 (6 bases). V was pared by 8 bases and J by 8 bases, with 15 bases between. CDR1 is MNHNS and CDR2 is SASEGT in the germline V gene. The CDR3 sequence is 12 residues long. In nucleotides, the CDR3 is TGTGCCAGCTCATACAGGGTAGAAGGCTACACCTTC. The encoded protein is CASSYRVEGYTF.

The chain joins TRBV5-1 to TRBJ1-3; D is perhaps TRBD1 (5 bases). The germline CDR1 and CDR2 sequences are SGHRS and YFSETQ. The V end was cut by 0 bases, the J end by 0 bases, with 10 bases between. CDR3 length equals 16 residues. CDR3 bases: TGCGCCAGCAGCTTGGCGGGTAGGGGCTCTGGAAACACCATATATTTT. It encodes CASSLAGRGSGNTIYF.

The chain couples TRBV5-4 to TRBJ1-1; D not certain. The germline V gene has CDR1 SGHNT and CDR2 YYREEE (reference sequence). The V end was cut by 1 base, the J end by 1 base, with 14 bases between. This CDR3 is 16 amino acids long. CDR3 coding DNA: TGTGCCAGCAGCTTGCCTTGGGGAACTGGGAACACTGAAGCTTTCTTT. Residues: CASSLPWGTGNTEAFF.

The chain uses TRBV6-5 and TRBJ2-7; TRBD2 aligns across 10 bases. Unmatched junction bases numbered 6, after V lost 7 bases and J lost 3 bases. From germline, CDR1 is MNHEY and CDR2 SVGAGI. This CDR3 is 14 amino acids long. CDR3 in DNA: TGTGCCAGCACGCAGCGGGGGGGCATCTACGAGCAGTACTTC. Translated: CASTQRGGIYEQYF.

This rearrangement joins TRBV7-9 to TRBJ1-2; 7 bases map to TRBD1. Germline V gene sequence: CDR1 SEHNR, CDR2 FQNEAQ (reference sequence). This CDR3 is 14 amino acids long. V lost 5 bases and J lost 3; bases outside the gene matches: 6. The CDR3 region is CASSLTGVDYGYTF. Written as DNA, the CDR3 is TGTGCCAGCAGCCTTACAGGGGTAGACTATGGCTACACCTTC.

This chain joins TRBV19 and TRBJ1-6; perhaps TRBD1 as D (5 bases). This CDR3 has 13 amino acids. Trimming took off 8 bases at V and 5 bases at J, with 10 bases between the two ends. Germline V gene data show CDR1 as LNHDA and CDR2 as SQIVND (reference sequence). CDR3 residues: CASRQQNNSPLHF. The CDR3 region has the DNA TGTGCCAGTCGACAGCAGAATAATTCACCCCTCCACTTT.

This clone has more than one count but fewer than ten. The J gene is TRBJ1-4, the V gene TRBV4-1; D is possibly TRBD1 (5 bases). The CDR3 totals 16 residues. Per the germline V gene, CDR1 is MGHRA and CDR2 is YSYEKL. V lost 0 bases and J 6 bases, leaving 14 bases between the germline ends. The DNA of the CDR3 is TGCGCCAGCAGCCAAGATACATCCGGGACCTATGAAAAACTGTTTTTT. The encoded protein is CASSQDTSGTYEKLFF.

This clone occurred once. This chain links TRBV28 with TRBJ2-4, with a possible D match to TRBD1 (6 bases). The germline V gene has CDR1 MDHEN and CDR2 SYDVKM. This CDR3 is 13 amino acids long. V was clipped by 6 bases and J by 7 bases, with 13 bases between them. The CDR3: CASRNTGTNIQYF. Written as DNA, the CDR3 is TGTGCCAGCAGAAACACAGGGACGAACATTCAGTACTTC.

The chain has TRBV5-1 and TRBJ1-5; a weak D match, TRBD1 (5 bases). The length of the CDR3 is 14 residues. Trimming took off 0 bases at V and 4 bases at J, with 8 bases between the two ends. Germline CDR1 is SGHRS and CDR2 is YFSETQ. The chain's CDR3 is CASSLEGSNQPQHF. CDR3 in DNA: TGCGCCAGCAGCTTGGAGGGGTCGAATCAGCCCCAGCATTTT.

The chain carries TRBV5-6 and TRBJ2-2; 8 bases are a match to TRBD1. Germline-derived CDR1 and CDR2 are SGHDT and YYEEEE. This CDR3 is built from 15 residues. After removal of 3 bases from V and 0 bases from J, the junction contained 1 base not matched to a gene. CDR3 coding DNA: TGTGCCAGCAGCTGGACAGGGTCGAACACCGGGGAGCTGTTTTTT. Its protein product is CASSWTGSNTGELFF.

The chain couples TRBV7-9 to TRBJ1-3; no clear D gene. The length of the CDR3 is 17 residues. CDR1 and CDR2 from the germline V gene are SEHNR and FQNEAQ (reference sequence). V lost 2 bases to trimming and J lost 10 bases, with 24 bases between them. The CDR3 nucleotides are TGTGCCAGCAGCTTATACTCGACAAGGGTAGAGCGCGAGACCATATATTTT. It is translated as CASSLYSTRVERETIYF.

V usage is TRBV7-3 and J usage is TRBJ2-3, with D perhaps TRBD1 (5 bases). Trimming removed 1 base from V and 4 bases from J, with 12 bases in between. The CDR3 consists of 15 residues. Germline CDR1 and CDR2: SGHTA and FQGTGA. CDR3 nucleotides: TGTGCCAGCAGCTTAATTGTGTCAGGGCCAGATACGCAGTATTTT. It specifies CASSLIVSGPDTQYF.

The rearrangement links TRBV7-9 to TRBJ2-6; 8 bases fit TRBD1. Germline CDR1 reads SEHNR; CDR2 reads FQNEAQ (reference sequence). The length of the CDR3 is 14 residues. V was clipped by 5 bases and J by 12 bases; unmatched bases: 9. CDR3 amino acids: CASSTRTGSAVLTF. The CDR3 DNA reads TGTGCCAGCAGCACCCGGACAGGGTCAGCCGTCCTGACTTTC.

CDR3 in amino acids: CASSSRGLNTEAFF. The CDR3 coding sequence is TGTGCCAGCAGCTCCAGGGGGTTGAACACTGAAGCTTTCTTT. V and J are TRBV7-8 and TRBJ1-1; 7 bases map to TRBD1. The V segment lost 4 bases and the J segment 0 bases; nucleotides outside the gene matches: 2. CDR3 size: 14 residues. CDR1 and CDR2 from the germline V gene are SGHVS and FQNEAQ.

This clone was recorded only once. The chain links TRBV30 to TRBJ1-4; weak D call: TRBD1 (5 bases). Germline-derived CDR1 and CDR2 are GTSNPN and SVGIG (reference sequence). The CDR3 loop spans 15 amino acids. V lost 4 bases and J 4 bases, leaving 16 bases between the germline ends. CDR3 coding DNA: TGTGCCTGGACGAGGGACCGCAACATTAATGAAAAACTGTTTTTT. It is translated as CAWTRDRNINEKLFF.

This chain links TRBV6-1 with TRBJ1-3; D remains ambiguous. The CDR3 has 13 residues. The V end lost 7 bases, the J end lost 1 base, and 8 bases lay between the germline ends. CDR1 is MNHNS, CDR2 SASEGT, per germline. The CDR3 is CASIFESGNTIYF. The DNA of the CDR3 is TGTGCCAGCATTTTTGAATCTGGAAACACCATATATTTT.

The chain joins TRBV5-1 to TRBJ2-5, with 7 bases that match TRBD1. Germline CDR1 and CDR2: SGHRS and YFSETQ. CDR3 size: 14 residues. The ends lost 4 bases at V and 5 bases at J; junction bases unmatched: 8. The CDR3 DNA follows: TGCGCCAGCAGCCGCAAGGGGGCCGGGGAGACCCAGTACTTC. This translates into CASSRKGAGETQYF.